The rows below give T cell receptor beta chains drawn from one sample of a study of T cell repertoires in cytomegalovirus infection. Their antigens remain unidentified. Each CDR3 protein is one row after TCRdb ran MiXCR on the reads. Seen here are 900,000 to 950,000 distinct CDR3 sequences, roughly a third observed once, and the top ten hold roughly 12%. The sample here was cultured CD8+ T cells from PBMCs, taken from culture after CMV antigen stimulation. These receptors were obtained from a human donor in good health (CMV status not recorded). Some clones in this sample may be carry-over from other donors' samples. The CDR3 runs from the conserved cysteine through the conserved F or W. The D gene is left open where the match is weak. Clone size, where shown, is once, few, many, or a class for clones that have expanded.

>TRBD1|TRBV6-4|TRBJ1-1|-
TGTGCCAGCAGTGACTTGGGACAGGGATCCGAAGCTTTCTTT
CASSDLGQGSEAFF
>-|TRBV19|TRBJ2-1|few
TGTGCCAGTAGTATCCCCTTCTTAGAGAATGAGCAGTTCTTC
CASSIPFLENEQFF
>-|TRBV12-3/TRBV12-4|TRBJ1-5|many
TGTGCCAGCAGTTTACAGGTCGATCAGCCCCAGCATTTT
CASSLQVDQPQHF
>-|TRBV4-3|TRBJ2-1|-
TGCGCCAGCAGCCAAGTGGCGGCTCCCTACAATGAGCAGTTCTTC
CASSQVAAPYNEQFF
>TRBD1|TRBV7-8|TRBJ1-6|many
TGTGCCAGCAGCTTAAGGGGGACAGGGGACAATTCACCCCTCCACTTT
CASSLRGTGDNSPLHF
>TRBD1|TRBV29-1|TRBJ2-2|-
TGCAGCGTTGAGGGGCGCGGGACAGGGGGCACCGGGGAGCTGTTTTTT
CSVEGRGTGGTGELFF
>-|TRBV6-1|TRBJ1-2|-
TGTGCCAGCAGTGAAGCGCTTAAGGTGGCCTATGGCTACACCTTC
CASSEALKVAYGYTF
>TRBD2|TRBV3-1|TRBJ2-3|-
TGTGCCAGCAGCTCCGGGACTAGTTTTACAGATACGCAGTATTTT
CASSSGTSFTDTQYF
>TRBD1|TRBV15|TRBJ1-1|-
TGTGCCACCAGCAGAGCGGGAACAGGGGGCGCATTAGACACTGAAGCTTTCTTT
CATSRAGTGGALDTEAFF
>TRBD2|TRBV4-1|TRBJ2-3|few
TGCGCCAGCAGCCAAGTAGCGGGGGGCCCCGATACGCAGTATTTT
CASSQVAGGPDTQYF
>-|TRBV4-1|TRBJ2-2|-
TGCGCCAGCAGACAGGCCTTCACCGGGGAGCTGTTTTTT
CASRQAFTGELFF
>-|TRBV3-1|TRBJ2-1|-
TGTGCCAGCAGCCAAGTGGTAGGACAGCATCCCGATGAGCAGTTCTTC
CASSQVVGQHPDEQFF